These 26 T cell receptor beta chains originate from one sample sequenced in a study of T cell responses to AZD1222 COVID-19 vaccine (dated by TCRdb to the early 2020s). Taken with the paper, the label for time point translates to: about 28 days (+/-7) after the second vaccine dose. Library preparation used the immunoSEQ multiplex PCR assay. TCRdb retrieved this table from immuneACCESS and kept in-frame rearrangements only. Not all clones are present; in checked studies, unresolved V genes account for under half, and no reason is known for the remainder. Across this sample there are some 180,000 clones, with around 90% seen only once. The ten biggest clones cover 0.95% to 1.1% of the sample. This material consisted of peripheral blood, taken 28 days after the second AZD1222 dose. The receptors shown here come from an adult who received the AZD1222 COVID-19 vaccine.

This chain joins TRBV6-5 and TRBJ1-2; D not resolved. The germline V and J ends were trimmed by 5 bases and 6 bases, with 16 bases remaining between them. Germline loops: CDR1 MNHEY, CDR2 SVGAGI. The CDR3 length is 14 residues. This chain's CDR3 is CASSQRDYRDGYTF. The CDR3 DNA is TGTGCCAGCAGTCAACGGGATTATCGGGATGGCTACACCTTC.

This clone was seen once. J is TRBJ2-7 and V is TRBV14, with D perhaps given as TRBD1 or TRBD2 (6 bases each). Trimming shortened V by 1 base and J by 4 bases, and 20 bases separated the two germline ends. CDR3 length: 17 residues. The germline CDR1 and CDR2 sequences are SGHDN and FVKESK. CDR3 in amino acids: CASSQVYGGGQLYEQYF. The DNA for the CDR3 is TGTGCCAGCAGCCAAGTGTATGGTGGGGGGCAGTTGTACGAGCAGTACTTC.

V is TRBV30 and J is TRBJ2-1; D perhaps matches TRBD1 (6 bases). V dropped 2 bases and J dropped 8 bases, with 13 bases sitting between them. CDR1 and CDR2 from the germline V gene are GTSNPN and SVGIG (reference sequence). The CDR3 length is 13 residues. The CDR3 nucleotides are TGTGCCTGGAGTTTGGGCAGGGGTGATGAGCAGTTCTTC. Its translation is CAWSLGRGDEQFF.

The chain couples TRBV4-2 to TRBJ2-7; TRBD1 might be the D (6 bases). Trimming took off 1 base at V and 2 bases at J, with 9 bases between the two ends. The CDR3 length is 14 residues. CDR1 is LGHNA, CDR2 YNFKEQ, per germline. CDR3 amino acids: CASSQGQAAYEQYF. The CDR3 DNA reads as TGTGCCAGCAGCCAAGGACAGGCAGCCTACGAGCAGTACTTC.

The sample holds a few counts of this clone. The V and J genes are TRBV6-5 and TRBJ1-5; D remains ambiguous. This CDR3 has 14 amino acids. Germline CDR1 MNHEY, CDR2 SVGAGI. The V and J ends lost 6 bases and 6 bases respectively, with 15 bases between them. This CDR3 reads CASRTHPGGQPQHF. CDR3 nucleotide sequence: TGTGCCAGCAGGACCCATCCTGGTGGTCAGCCCCAGCATTTT.

CDR3 bases: TGTGCCACCAGTGATTTTGCGGGGAAGGGGGACAATGAGCAGTTCTTC. As protein: CATSDFAGKGDNEQFF. The V and J genes are TRBV24-1 and TRBJ2-1; TRBD1 or TRBD2 may be the D gene (6 bases each). Germline V gene lookup returns CDR1 KGHDR and CDR2 SFDVKD. This CDR3 region has 16 residues. The V and J ends lost 1 base and 5 bases respectively, with 14 bases between them.

This rearrangement joins TRBV13 to TRBJ2-3, with D uncertain. V was trimmed by 0 bases and J by 0 bases, leaving 7 bases between them. The CDR3 length is 15 residues. Germline V gives CDR1 PRHDT, CDR2 FYEKMQ (reference sequence). CDR3 DNA sequence: TGTGCCAGCAGCTTAGGAGGGCTCAGCACAGATACGCAGTATTTT. This codes for CASSLGGLSTDTQYF. The variable domain in full, completed from reference TRBV13 and TRBJ2-3, reads AAGVIQSPRHLIKEKRETATLKCYPIPRHDTVYWYQQGPGQDPQFLISFYEKMQSDKGSIPDRFSAQQFSDYHSELNMSSLELGDSALYFCASSLGGLSTDTQYFGPGTRLTVL.

The chain carries TRBV21-1 and TRBJ2-7; the table calls TRBD1, which could not be checked here. TRBV21-1 has pseudogene status. The CDR3 is made up of 15 amino acids. The CDR3 protein is CANRPGDRGSYEQYF. The DNA of the CDR3 is TGTGCCAACCGGCCAGGGGACAGGGGGTCCTACGAGCAGTACTTC.

This chain joins TRBV6-2 or TRBV6-3 and TRBJ1-1; no definite D call. The V gene's germline CDR1 is MNHEY and CDR2 SVGEGT. There are 12 residues in the CDR3. The V gene lost 2 bases and the J gene lost 13 bases, with 14 bases spanning the gap. The DNA of the CDR3 is TGTGCCAGCAGTTACCCGGATAGGGCGGTTTTCTTT. It specifies CASSYPDRAVFF.

The chain links TRBV19 to TRBJ2-5; D unresolved. Trimming cost V 3 bases and J 5 bases, with 4 bases left between them. Per germline, CDR1 LNHDA and CDR2 SQIVND (reference sequence). The CDR3 has 11 residues. The CDR3 sequence is CASSIEETQYF. The CDR3 DNA sequence: TGTGCCAGTAGTATCGAGGAGACCCAGTACTTC.

The rearrangement links TRBV6-2 or TRBV6-3 to TRBJ2-1; 7 nucleotides agree with TRBD2. The CDR3 totals 16 residues. Germline V gene lookup returns CDR1 MNHEY and CDR2 SVGEGT. V was clipped by 4 bases and J by 5 bases; unmatched bases: 11. The CDR3 DNA reads as TGTGCCAGCAGTTCCTATCAGCGGGGCGGAAACAATGAGCAGTTCTTC. Translated: CASSSYQRGGNNEQFF.

The CDR3 sequence: CASSLTGGTPGGTEAFF. The CDR3 DNA sequence: TGTGCCAGCAGCCTCACCGGAGGGACACCTGGGGGGACTGAAGCTTTCTTT. The V and J genes are TRBV4-2 and TRBJ1-1, with a possible D match to TRBD1 (6 bases). The CDR3 is made up of 17 amino acids. V lost 4 bases and J lost 5, with 23 bases in between. Germline CDR1 is LGHNA and CDR2 is YNFKEQ.

Of note for this clone: One end of the junction varies from germline; a read error may be responsible. The chain combines TRBV5-5 with TRBJ1-6, with a possible D match to TRBD1 (6 bases). This CDR3 contains 16 residues. Germline V gene lookup returns CDR1 SGHKS and CDR2 YYEKEE (reference sequence). CDR3 in amino acids: CASRIGHRDLNSPPHF. CDR3 nucleotide sequence: TGTGCCAGCAGAATTGGGCACAGGGACCTAAATTCACCCCCCCACTTT. Full variable domain (remainder filled in from reference TRBV5-5 and TRBJ1-6): DAGVTQSPTHLIKTRGQQVTLRCSPISGHKSVSWYQQVLGQGPQFIFQYYEKEERGRGNFPDRFSARQFPNYSSELNVNALLLGDSALYLCASRIGHRDLNSPPHFGNGTRLTVT.

This clone was seen just once. The junction and the germline gene differ at one end; a read error may be behind it. This rearrangement joins TRBV3-1 (or the pseudogene TRBV3-2) to TRBJ2-1, with TRBD2 matching 12 bases. The CDR3 is 14 amino acids. The germline V gene has CDR1 LGHDT and CDR2 YNNKEL (reference sequence). The CDR3 DNA sequence: TGTGCCAGCAGCCTCGGTTCTAGCGGGGGGGCCTGGATCTTC. Protein product: CASSLGSSGGAWIF.

V usage is TRBV7-8 and J usage is TRBJ2-5; D tentatively fits TRBD1 or TRBD2 (5 bases each). V was shortened by 1 base and J by 5 bases, with 8 bases between the two germline ends. The germline V gene encodes CDR1 SGHVS and CDR2 FQNEAQ. This CDR3 comprises 13 residues. CDR3 DNA sequence: TGTGCCAGCAGCTTAGTCTGGGGGGAGACCCAGTACTTC. This gives the protein CASSLVWGETQYF.

The chain couples TRBV10-1 to TRBJ2-7; tentative D call: TRBD2 (6 bases). The V gene lost 0 bases and the J gene lost 3 bases, with 21 bases spanning the gap. The CDR3 totals 18 residues. Germline V CDR1 and CDR2: WNHNN, SYGVQD (reference sequence). The CDR3 is CASSESNNLGGRHYEQYF. The CDR3 nucleotides read TGCGCCAGCAGTGAGTCGAATAACCTTGGGGGGAGACACTACGAGCAGTACTTC.

The chain has TRBV5-1 and TRBJ1-1; no clear D gene. CDR1 is SGHRS, CDR2 YFSETQ, per germline. This CDR3 has 14 residues. Trimming cost V 3 bases and J 1 base, with 10 bases left between them. The CDR3 nucleotides read TGCGCCAGCAGCTCCCTGGATCGGAACACTGAAGCTTTCTTT. Its translation: CASSSLDRNTEAFF.

The rearrangement links TRBV5-6 to TRBJ2-7; no firm D call. Germline CDR1 SGHDT, CDR2 YYEEEE. CDR3 length: 14 residues. V gave up 0 bases and J gave up 5 bases, with 12 bases separating them. The CDR3 DNA reads as TGTGCCAGCAGCTTGGCGGCTCTTGCCCACGAGCAGTACTTC. It specifies CASSLAALAHEQYF.

A single count supports this clone. This rearrangement joins TRBV14 to TRBJ1-2; D remains unclear. V shed 0 bases and J shed 4 bases, with 9 bases lying between them. Germline CDR1 reads SGHDN; CDR2 reads FVKESK. The CDR3 contains 14 residues. The chain's CDR3 is CASSQDVRSYGYTF. The CDR3, as DNA: TGTGCCAGCAGCCAAGACGTCCGTTCCTATGGCTACACCTTC.

V is TRBV18 and J is TRBJ1-2; D ambiguous. The CDR3 is 14 amino acids. Looked up from germline, CDR1 is KGHSH and CDR2 is LQKENI. V lost 2 bases and J lost 7, with 14 bases in between. CDR3 region: CASSPLRVLAGYTF. The CDR3 DNA follows: TGTGCCAGCTCACCATTAAGGGTTTTGGCTGGCTACACCTTC.

The genes are TRBV7-9 and TRBJ1-1, with 10 positions matching TRBD1. Trimming at V came to 5 bases and at J to 1 base, leaving 7 bases not matched to a gene. Looked up from germline, CDR1 is SEHNR and CDR2 is FQNEAQ (reference sequence). This CDR3 has 16 residues. The CDR3 here is CASSLLGQGWNTEAFF. The DNA of the CDR3 is TGTGCCAGCAGCCTCCTGGGACAGGGGTGGAACACTGAAGCTTTCTTT.

This clone has just one count. The rearrangement links TRBV6-5 to TRBJ1-5; 8 bases agree with TRBD1. This CDR3 region has 15 residues. Trimming at V came to 7 bases and at J to 4 bases, leaving 9 bases not matched to a gene. Looked up from germline, CDR1 is MNHEY and CDR2 is SVGAGI. The CDR3 DNA sequence: TGTGCCAGCACCTCAGGGGGCGTGGTGAATCAGCCCCAGCATTTT. Protein product: CASTSGGVVNQPQHF.

The chain couples TRBV5-1 to TRBJ1-1; 8 nucleotides match TRBD1. J lost 1 base, V lost 5 bases, and 10 bases had no gene match. Germline CDR1 reads SGHRS; CDR2 reads YFSETQ. The CDR3 consists of 16 residues. CDR3 bases: TGCGCCAGCAGTCGGGGCACCGGGACAGGGAACACTGAAGCTTTCTTT. Residues: CASSRGTGTGNTEAFF.

V and J are TRBV18 and TRBJ1-1; D is uncertain. The CDR3 consists of 14 residues. Looked up from germline, CDR1 is KGHSH and CDR2 is LQKENI. The germline V and J ends were trimmed by 1 base and 7 bases, with 13 bases remaining between them. The chain's CDR3 is CASSPRGGEYEAFF. The CDR3 DNA is TGTGCCAGCTCACCACGGGGTGGGGAGTATGAAGCTTTCTTT.

This CDR3 is CASSQTGAGKDTQYF. Written as DNA, the CDR3 is TGTGCCAGCAGCCAAACGGGGGCCGGTAAAGATACGCAGTATTTT. V usage is TRBV3-1 (or the pseudogene TRBV3-2) and J usage is TRBJ2-3; D might be TRBD1 or TRBD2, each matching 6 bases. The CDR3 has 15 amino acids. V was pared by 2 bases and J by 5 bases, with 14 bases between. Germline CDR1 is LGHDT and CDR2 is YNNKEL (reference sequence).

Notes on this clone: Mismatch with germline at one junction end may stem from a read error. This rearrangement joins TRBV5-6 to TRBJ1-2, with a tentative D call TRBD1 (5 bases). The CDR3 has 13 amino acids. Germline loops: CDR1 SGHDT, CDR2 YYEEEE. CDR3 sequence: CASSLGQPYGYTF. The DNA of the CDR3 is TGTGCCAGCAGCTTGGGACAGCCTTATGGGTACACCTTC.